The rows below give T cell receptor beta chains drawn from one sample of a study of T cell responses to AZD1222 COVID-19 vaccine. The protocol was immunoSEQ multiplex PCR, while the TCRdb copy is restricted to in-frame clones and leaves out a portion. Among about 140,000 clones listed, around 90% were seen once. The input for sequencing was peripheral blood, taken 28 days after the second AZD1222 dose. The receptors derive from an adult who received the AZD1222 COVID-19 vaccine. CDR3s include the opening cysteine and the closing phenylalanine or tryptophan. The order of the fields is D gene, clone size, V gene, J gene, CDR3 DNA, CDR3 protein. A D gene is named only where the DNA matches it firmly. A clone size is listed for some rows: how often the clone was seen (once, few, many), or a class if it is expanded.

D: -
size: few
V: TRBV20-1
J: TRBJ1-5
DNA: TGCAGTGCTAGTCGAGGGGGGAATCAGCCCCAGCATTTT
CDR3: CSASRGGNQPQHF

D: -
size: -
V: TRBV5-1
J: TRBJ1-4
DNA: TGCGCCAGCAGCATTGGACTGACTACAACTAATGAAAAACTGTTTTTT
CDR3: CASSIGLTTTNEKLFF

D: -
size: -
V: TRBV6-1
J: TRBJ1-3
DNA: TGTGCCAGCACCCAAGGGGCGTGGGACACCATATATTTT
CDR3: CASTQGAWDTIYF

D: TRBD2
size: -
V: TRBV15
J: TRBJ2-4
DNA: TGTGCCACCAGCAGAGAGGGCGGGAGGTCTAACATTCAGTACTTC
CDR3: CATSREGGRSNIQYF

D: -
size: few
V: TRBV29-1
J: TRBJ2-3
DNA: TGCAGCGGCCGGGACTTCAGACTCACAGATACGCAGTATTTT
CDR3: CSGRDFRLTDTQYF

D: -
size: -
V: TRBV6-1
J: TRBJ1-2
DNA: TGTGCCAGCAGTGAAGCGCCTGGATATGGCTACACCTTC
CDR3: CASSEAPGYGYTF

D: -
size: -
V: TRBV28
J: TRBJ1-4
DNA: TGTGCCAGCAGTTTACTCGGGGGAGGGGGTGAAAAACTGTTTTTT
CDR3: CASSLLGGGGEKLFF

D: -
size: -
V: TRBV7-9
J: TRBJ2-1
DNA: TGTGCCAGCGGCGGGTGGGGGTACAATGAGCAGTTCTTC
CDR3: CASGGWGYNEQFF

D: -
size: -
V: TRBV11-2
J: TRBJ2-1
DNA: TGTGCCAGCAGCTTAGAGGTGGGCTCCTACAATGAGCAGTTCTTC
CDR3: CASSLEVGSYNEQFF

D: TRBD1
size: -
V: TRBV5-1
J: TRBJ2-2
DNA: TGCGCCAGCAGCTTCCGACAGGGAAGCGGGGAGCTGTTTTTT
CDR3: CASSFRQGSGELFF

D: TRBD1
size: -
V: TRBV9
J: TRBJ2-7
DNA: TGTGCCAGCAGCGTAGGGGACAGCTACTACTACGAGCAGTACTTC
CDR3: CASSVGDSYYYEQYF

D: TRBD1
size: -
V: TRBV6-5
J: TRBJ2-4
DNA: TGTGCCAGCACAGACAGGGGGCTAGCCAAAAACATTCAGTACTTC
CDR3: CASTDRGLAKNIQYF

D: TRBD2
size: -
V: TRBV29-1
J: TRBJ2-3
DNA: TGCAGCGCCGCCTCGGGGCGGGAGGCCACAGATACGCAGTATTTT
CDR3: CSAASGREATDTQYF

D: -
size: -
V: TRBV19
J: TRBJ1-5
DNA: TGTGCCAGTACCTGGACCGTCGATCAGCCCCAGCATTTT
CDR3: CASTWTVDQPQHF

D: TRBD2
size: once
V: TRBV7-2
J: TRBJ2-7
DNA: TGTGCCAGCAGCCCCGGGGGGGGTTGGCACGAGCAGTACTTC
CDR3: CASSPGGGWHEQYF

D: -
size: -
V: TRBV7-8
J: TRBJ1-2
DNA: TGTGCCAGCAGCTTAGCGTGGGGGGAAGATGGCTACACCTTC
CDR3: CASSLAWGEDGYTF

D: TRBD2
size: -
V: TRBV9
J: TRBJ2-3
DNA: TGTGCCAGCAGCCCGGCTAGCGGGAGGGCCGCATATACGCAGTATTTT
CDR3: CASSPASGRAAYTQYF

D: -
size: -
V: TRBV7-9
J: TRBJ2-3
DNA: TGTGCCAGCAGCGGAGCTTTCTATAGCACAGATACGCAGTATTTT
CDR3: CASSGAFYSTDTQYF

D: -
size: -
V: TRBV7-8
J: TRBJ2-7
DNA: TGTGCCAGCAGCTTCGGAGGGGAGGATTACGAGCAGTACTTC
CDR3: CASSFGGEDYEQYF

D: TRBD2
size: -
V: TRBV28
J: TRBJ2-7
DNA: TGTGCCAGCAGGACCCCGGGGACTAGCGGTTACGAGCAGTACTTC
CDR3: CASRTPGTSGYEQYF